This record covers a single TCR beta chain. The data derive from a study of blood T cell repertoires in COVID-19. Study-level information: PBMCs, B-cell-depleted T cells, or T cells provided the cDNA or gDNA that made up the material.

V shed 4 bases and J 5 bases; nucleotides not matched to a gene: 5. The CDR3 length is 14 residues. Looked up from germline, CDR1 is SGHRS and CDR2 is YFSETQ. As originally analysed: Reference gene primer amplification gave estimated nucleated cell counts. This table comes from immunoSEQ multiplex PCR, and its TCRdb copy is limited to in-frame clones, with some not included. From that table come the V and J calls and clone size; the DNA was used to work out D and trimming. The sample records more than 200,000 clones, less than 90% being singletons. The sample taken for sequencing was peripheral blood. This chain connects TRBV5-1 to TRBJ1-5; 8 nucleotides align to TRBD1. This TCR was recovered from a young man with active or convalescent COVID-19. The DNA of the CDR3 is TGCGCCAGCAGCCCAGGGGGCATAGATCAGCCCCAGCATTTT. It codes for CASSPGGIDQPQHF.